This T cell receptor (beta chain) originates from a study of blood T cells in healthy people across ages. From germline, CDR1 is DFQATT and CDR2 SNEGSKA (reference sequence). The CDR3 consists of 14 residues. V dropped 4 bases and J dropped 7; count of bases not matched to a gene: 9. Combining a sample-barcoded 5' primer with a J-beta primer mix, a second PCR ran for roughly 6 to 11 cycles. TCRdb passed the 5' RACE reads through MiXCR, listing each CDR3 protein once. The sample includes 1.8 million or so distinct CDR3 sequences, about 39% seen only once; the top ten take more than 20%. Sequenced input: blood. This receptor was obtained from a human donor in good health. This chain connects TRBV20-1 to TRBJ2-1; TRBD2 aligns across 8 bases. CDR3 sequence (DNA): TGCAGTGCTATGTCCGGGGGGGCTCAGAATGAGCAGTTCTTC. Protein: CSAMSGGAQNEQFF.